What follows are 15 T cell receptor beta chains derived from one specimen sequenced in a study of spatial heterogeneity in lung cancer (dated by TCRdb to between 2017 and 2020). Here is what the overall study found, with its caveats: A correlation was observed between the number of expanded intratumoral alpha and beta TCRs and the tumor nonsynonymous mutation count.

Their cognate antigens are unknown. Libraries were built with 5' RACE. Sequencing took place on a NextSeq 500. TCRdb redid the processing of the public reads, applying fastp at Q25 and MiXCR, and retained in-frame beta chains. Rows matching on CDR3 protein sequence are summarized as one entry with the most common DNA and genes. The sample table holds 7,200 or so distinct CDR3 sequences, of which roughly 13% were seen once. 22% of the sample rests with the top ten. The time point label corresponds to: sample taken at primary tumor resection. The sequenced sample was lung tumor tissue, obtained at surgery. The receptor set was obtained from a male donor with early-stage non-small cell lung cancer.

This clonotype appeared a few times. Being off target in a library aimed at alpha chains, this beta chain has a size of little meaning. The chain joins TRBV20-1 to TRBJ1-1; 7 bases fit TRBD1. The CDR3 contains 16 residues. The ends lost 0 bases at V and 7 bases at J; junction bases unmatched: 14. Germline loops: CDR1 DFQATT, CDR2 SNEGSKA (reference sequence). The CDR3 DNA follows: TGCAGTGCTAGAGACCACAGAAGGGGGCAGGACCTTGAAGCTTTCTTT. Residues: CSARDHRRGQDLEAFF.

Turning to this clonotype: In a library made to pick up alpha chains, this beta chain is a stray read with a size that means little. The rearrangement uses TRBV2 and TRBJ2-5, with 7 bases identical to TRBD1. Per germline, CDR1 SNHLY and CDR2 FYNNEI. CDR3 size: 13 residues. With 7 bases clipped from V and 5 bases from J, the junction kept 7 bases outside the gene matches. The CDR3 loop reads CASMAGTAETQYF. The DNA of the CDR3 is TGTGCCAGCATGGCAGGGACAGCGGAGACCCAGTACTTC.

This clonotype showed up many times. Within a library made for alpha chains, this beta chain is off target, and its count is uninformative. The chain joins TRBV10-3 to TRBJ2-7, with TRBD2 identical over 7 bases. The J segment lost 13 bases and the V segment lost 0 bases, leaving 6 bases of the junction unmatched. This CDR3 has 12 residues. The germline gives CDR1 ENHRY, CDR2 SYGVKD. CDR3 in amino acids: CAISESETSSYF. The CDR3 DNA reads as TGTGCCATCAGTGAGTCGGAGACTAGCAGTTACTTC.

This clonotype was picked up many times. The library was built for alpha chains, so this beta chain is an off-target read and its size means little. This chain connects TRBV15 to TRBJ1-4; TRBD1 matches at 9 bases. The germline V gene encodes CDR1 LNHNV and CDR2 YYDKDF (reference sequence). This CDR3 has 16 amino acids. The ends lost 1 base at V and 7 bases at J; junction bases unmatched: 7. CDR3: CATSRGDRAVGEKLFF. The CDR3 coding sequence is TGTGCCACCAGCAGAGGGGACAGGGCAGTGGGTGAAAAACTGTTTTTT. The full variable domain, its missing parts supplied by reference TRBV15 and TRBJ1-4, is DAMVIQNPRYQVTQFGKPVTLSCSQTLNHNVMYWYQQKSSQAPKLLFHYYDKDFNNEADTPDNFQSRRPNTSFCFLDIRSPGLGDTAMYLCATSRGDRAVGEKLFFGSGTQLSVL.

This clonotype was seen ten or more times. Since it is a stray read in a library aimed at alpha chains, this beta chain has a size that is not meaningful. This rearrangement joins TRBV5-5 to TRBJ1-1; no firm D call. The CDR3 contains 13 residues. V lost 1 base to trimming and J lost 1 base, with 5 bases between them. Germline CDR1 SGHKS, CDR2 YYEKEE (reference sequence). CDR3 sequence reads: CASSLSPNTEAFF. CDR3 nucleotides: TGTGCCAGCAGCTTGTCCCCGAACACTGAAGCTTTCTTT.

This clonotype is termed medium-sized. In a library made to pick up alpha chains, this beta chain is a stray read with a size that means little. The gene calls are TRBV7-2 and TRBJ2-7; D remains unclear. V was clipped by 2 bases and J by 3 bases, with 11 bases between them. This CDR3 spans 14 amino acids. Germline CDR1 and CDR2: SGHTA and FQGNSA. The CDR3 DNA follows: TGTGCCAGCAGCTTATTGGGCCTCATCTACGAGCAGTACTTC. As protein: CASSLLGLIYEQYF.

This clonotype was seen a handful of times. The library was designed around alpha chains, so this beta chain is a stray read whose abundance carries little weight. The chain couples TRBV27 to TRBJ2-7; D unresolved. This CDR3 has 12 amino acids. CDR1 and CDR2 (germline): MNHEY, SMNVEV (reference sequence). CDR3 loop: CASGPLPYEQYF. In DNA, the CDR3 is TGTGCGTCTGGGCCCCTTCCCTACGAGCAGTACTTC.

This clonotype occurred many times. Since it is a stray read in a library aimed at alpha chains, this beta chain has a size that is not meaningful. V usage is TRBV20-1 and J usage is TRBJ2-3; D is ambiguous. Per the germline V gene, CDR1 is DFQATT and CDR2 is SNEGSKA (reference sequence). Trimming cost V 2 bases and J 6 bases, with 15 bases left between them. The CDR3 runs 14 residues. CDR3 amino acids: CSARRSSREDTQYF. Here the CDR3 DNA reads TGCAGTGCTAGAAGGTCCAGCAGAGAGGATACGCAGTATTTT.

This clonotype appeared many times. This beta chain is off target for a library built for alpha chains, so its abundance means little. The DNA for the CDR3 is TGTGCCAGTAGTCTGGGCTACGAGCAGTACTTC. This translates into CASSLGYEQYF. The chain combines TRBV19 with TRBJ2-7; no reliable D call. The V and J ends lost 5 bases and 3 bases respectively, with 5 bases between them. Germline CDR1 is LNHDA and CDR2 is SQIVND (reference sequence). The CDR3 is 11 amino acids.

This clonotype was found many times. This beta chain turned up in a library designed for alpha chains; as an off-target read, its abundance says little. J is TRBJ2-5 and V is TRBV7-8; D gene uncertain. The CDR3 has 12 amino acids. Germline V gene lookup returns CDR1 SGHVS and CDR2 FQNEAQ. The V and J ends lost 4 bases and 5 bases respectively, with 8 bases between them. The CDR3 is CASSYFEETQYF. In DNA, the CDR3 is TGTGCCAGCAGCTATTTCGAGGAGACCCAGTACTTC.

This clonotype has only a few counts. This beta chain was picked up by a library intended for alpha chains and is off target, so its count carries little meaning. The rearrangement uses TRBV12-3 or TRBV12-4 and TRBJ2-1; weak D call: TRBD2 (6 bases). The CDR3 extends over 14 amino acids. V lost 6 bases, J lost 5 bases, and 14 bases lay in between. The CDR3 reads CASSYGPGDNEQFF. CDR3 in DNA: TGTGCCAGCAGCTATGGACCGGGGGACAATGAGCAGTTCTTC.

This clonotype appeared many times. Since the library was made to target alpha chains, this beta chain is a stray read and its abundance is not meaningful. The chain's CDR3 is CSANRAQETQYF. CDR3 coding DNA: TGCAGTGCTAACCGGGCTCAAGAGACCCAGTACTTC. V and J are TRBV20-1 and TRBJ2-5, with D unresolved. The CDR3 contains 12 residues. From germline, CDR1 is DFQATT and CDR2 SNEGSKA (reference sequence). V was trimmed by 4 bases and J by 2 bases, leaving 8 bases between them.

In this sample, this clonotype turned up many times. The library was prepared for alpha chains; this beta chain is a stray read, so its frequency means little. V and J are TRBV6-2 or TRBV6-3 and TRBJ2-2; 7 nucleotides align to TRBD1. From germline, CDR1 is MNHEY and CDR2 SVGEGT. The junction had 6 bases not matched to a gene; V was cut back by 5 bases and J by 6 bases. The CDR3 runs 14 residues. This CDR3 is CASSRTGDPGELFF. The CDR3 region has the DNA TGTGCCAGCAGTAGGACAGGCGACCCCGGGGAGCTGTTTTTT.

A few counts support this clonotype. This beta chain came through as a stray read in a library set up for alpha chains, and its size says little. The chain couples TRBV4-2 to TRBJ1-4; 9 bases line up with TRBD1. In germline, CDR1 is LGHNA, CDR2 YNFKEQ. The trim removed 4 bases at V and 5 bases at J, leaving 11 bases unmatched. This CDR3 region has 17 residues. The CDR3 nucleotides are TGTGCCAGCAGCCCTGCCGGCGGGACAGGGCGGAATGAAAAACTGTTTTTT. Translated, it gives CASSPAGGTGRNEKLFF.

For this clonotype: This beta chain is a stray read from a library made for alpha chains; its abundance is not meaningful. The chain has TRBV10-1 and TRBJ2-2, with no clear D. Germline CDR1 and CDR2: WNHNN and SYGVQD (reference sequence). The CDR3 is made up of 14 amino acids. Trimming left V 4 bases short and J 6 bases short, with 12 bases between. The CDR3 region is CASSGTATPGELFF. The CDR3, as DNA: TGCGCCAGCAGTGGAACGGCGACCCCCGGGGAGCTGTTTTTT.